This T cell receptor (beta chain) was identified in a study of tumor-infiltrating lymphocytes in primary liver carcinoma. Making TCR beta cDNA involved 400 to 600 ng total RNA and a constant-region primer. Amplification in three nested multiplex PCR rounds with slightly modified ARM-PCR gave rise to TCR beta libraries. TRBV1-TRBV30 forward and Cbeta reverse primers drove the first two roughly 10-cycle rounds. TCRdb used MiXCR to reprocess the multiplex PCR reads, holding one entry per CDR3 protein. The sample holds about 100,000 distinct CDR3 sequences, around 71% seen once. The study co-extracted DNA and RNA from roughly 20-30 mg of unsorted bulk tissue. On this clonotype: No conserved phenylalanine or tryptophan ends this CDR3, so it is likely a read error.

The V and J ends lost 9 bases and 1 base respectively, with 25 bases between them. This CDR3 contains 18 residues. In germline, CDR1 is SGHRS, CDR2 YFSETQ. The chain employs TRBV5-1 and TRBJ2-2; weak D call: TRBD2 (6 bases). This clonotype originated in a woman in her sixties or seventies with primary liver carcinoma and hepatitis B virus infection. Material: liver tumor tissue from sampling region 2. Subset described: tumor region T2, inferior pole. The CDR3 region has the DNA TGCGCCACCCAAATTGCCGGTCAAGGGACTCTGAACACCGGGGAGCTGTTTTTA. Its translation is CATQIAGQGTLNTGELFL.